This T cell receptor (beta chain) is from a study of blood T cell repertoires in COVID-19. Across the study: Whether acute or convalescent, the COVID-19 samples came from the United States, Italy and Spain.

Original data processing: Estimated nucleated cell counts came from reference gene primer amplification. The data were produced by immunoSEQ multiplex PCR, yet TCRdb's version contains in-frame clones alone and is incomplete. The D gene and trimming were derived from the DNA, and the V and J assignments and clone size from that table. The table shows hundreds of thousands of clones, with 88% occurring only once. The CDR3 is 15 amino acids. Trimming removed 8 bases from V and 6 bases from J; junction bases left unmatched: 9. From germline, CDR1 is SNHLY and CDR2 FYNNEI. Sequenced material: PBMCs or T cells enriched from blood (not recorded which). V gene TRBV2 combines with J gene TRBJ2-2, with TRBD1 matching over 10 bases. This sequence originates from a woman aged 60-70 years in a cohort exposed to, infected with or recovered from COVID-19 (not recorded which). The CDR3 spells CASHAGQGKAGELFF. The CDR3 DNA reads TGTGCCAGCCATGCGGGACAGGGGAAGGCCGGGGAGCTGTTTTTT.